The rows below give T cell receptor beta chains drawn from one sample of a study of CD8 T cells in ankylosing spondylitis. One entry per CDR3 protein results from TCRdb running MiXCR on the 5' RACE reads. This table has about 8,600 distinct CDR3 sequences, under 5% appearing once. Sequencing was performed on blood, either unsorted or a sorted T cell fraction (not recorded which). The receptors were gathered from a female donor with ankylosing spondylitis or in good health (not recorded which). Each CDR3 is given with its conserved first and last residue. D genes are given only for firm matches. Clone size, where shown, is once, few, many, or a class for clones that have expanded.

clone_size: many
d_call: TRBD1
cdr3_length: 13
v_call: TRBV10-3
j_call: TRBJ2-7
cdr3_nt: TGTGCCCTACCGACAGGGTCCCCCTACGAGCAGTACTTC
cdr3_aa: CALPTGSPYEQYF

clone_size: many
d_call: TRBD2
cdr3_length: 15
v_call: TRBV9
j_call: TRBJ2-1
cdr3_nt: TGTGCCAGCAGCCCTAGGGGAGGGCCCGACAATGAGCAGTTCTTC
cdr3_aa: CASSPRGGPDNEQFF

clone_size: many
d_call: TRBD2
cdr3_length: 15
v_call: TRBV9
j_call: TRBJ2-3
cdr3_nt: TGTGCCAGCAGCGGAGGAGCGGGGACCACAGATACGCAGTATTTT
cdr3_aa: CASSGGAGTTDTQYF

clone_size: medium-sized
d_call: TRBD1
cdr3_length: 15
v_call: TRBV9
j_call: TRBJ2-2
cdr3_nt: TGTGCCAGCAGCGCCAGGGACAGGGGTACCGGGGAGCTGTTTTTT
cdr3_aa: CASSARDRGTGELFF

clone_size: many
d_call: TRBD1
cdr3_length: 15
v_call: TRBV9
j_call: TRBJ1-1
cdr3_nt: TGTGCCAGCAGCCCCCACAGGGGGCAAGGCACTGAAGCTTTCTTT
cdr3_aa: CASSPHRGQGTEAFF

clone_size: many
d_call: -
cdr3_length: 14
v_call: TRBV9
j_call: TRBJ2-7
cdr3_nt: TGTGCCAGCAGCGTAGGGACAGCGGCGTACGAGCAGTACTTC
cdr3_aa: CASSVGTAAYEQYF

clone_size: -
d_call: TRBD1
cdr3_length: 16
v_call: TRBV9
j_call: TRBJ2-7
cdr3_nt: TGTGCCAGCAGCGAAAACCCCGGGACAGAAACCTACGAGCAGTACTTC
cdr3_aa: CASSENPGTETYEQYF

clone_size: medium-sized
d_call: TRBD1
cdr3_length: 15
v_call: TRBV9
j_call: TRBJ1-1
cdr3_nt: TGTGCCAGCAGTCCCGGGACAGGGGGTGGCACTGAAGCTTTCTTT
cdr3_aa: CASSPGTGGGTEAFF

clone_size: many
d_call: TRBD1
cdr3_length: 13
v_call: TRBV9
j_call: TRBJ2-2
cdr3_nt: TGTGCCAGCAGACAGGGGAAGTTCGGGGAGCCGTTTTTT
cdr3_aa: CASRQGKFGEPFF

clone_size: medium-sized
d_call: -
cdr3_length: 15
v_call: TRBV9
j_call: TRBJ1-1
cdr3_nt: TGTGCCAGCAGCGTAGTCGGCAGGGGCTCCACTGAAGCTTTCTTT
cdr3_aa: CASSVVGRGSTEAFF

clone_size: -
d_call: -
cdr3_length: 15
v_call: TRBV9
j_call: TRBJ2-5
cdr3_nt: TGTGCCAGCAGCGTAGGCAGGGTGGGGGAAGAGACCCAGTACTTC
cdr3_aa: CASSVGRVGEETQYF

clone_size: many
d_call: TRBD2
cdr3_length: 14
v_call: TRBV9
j_call: TRBJ2-1
cdr3_nt: TGTGCCAGCAGCCCCCGGGACTACCACAATGAGCAGTTCTTC
cdr3_aa: CASSPRDYHNEQFF

clone_size: medium-sized
d_call: -
cdr3_length: 17
v_call: TRBV9
j_call: TRBJ2-7
cdr3_nt: TGTGCCAGCAGCGTAGAAGGGGTCGGTTACCTATTGGGCGAGCAGTACTTC
cdr3_aa: CASSVEGVGYLLGEQYF

clone_size: many
d_call: -
cdr3_length: 15
v_call: TRBV9
j_call: TRBJ1-1
cdr3_nt: TGTGCCAGCAGCGGAGAGGGTATGTGGGGCACTGAAGCTTTCTTT
cdr3_aa: CASSGEGMWGTEAFF

clone_size: many
d_call: TRBD1
cdr3_length: 14
v_call: TRBV9
j_call: TRBJ1-2
cdr3_nt: TGTGCCAGCAGCTCAAGGACAGGGACCTATGGCTACACCTTC
cdr3_aa: CASSSRTGTYGYTF

clone_size: -
d_call: -
cdr3_length: 13
v_call: TRBV9
j_call: TRBJ2-2
cdr3_nt: TGTGCCAGCAGCGCTATGGAACCCGGGGAGCTGTTTTTT
cdr3_aa: CASSAMEPGELFF

clone_size: -
d_call: -
cdr3_length: 13
v_call: TRBV9
j_call: TRBJ2-7
cdr3_nt: TGTGCCAGCAGCGTATCAGTTTCCTACGAGCAGTACTTC
cdr3_aa: CASSVSVSYEQYF

clone_size: many
d_call: -
cdr3_length: 14
v_call: TRBV9
j_call: TRBJ1-2
cdr3_nt: TGTGCCAGCAGCGTAGACGAGGGTCCCTATGGCTACACCTTC
cdr3_aa: CASSVDEGPYGYTF

clone_size: many
d_call: -
cdr3_length: 16
v_call: TRBV9
j_call: TRBJ2-5
cdr3_nt: TGTGCCAGCAGCGTAGCTGGGGGGGGGGCTTTAGAGACCCAGTACTTC
cdr3_aa: CASSVAGGGALETQYF

clone_size: many
d_call: -
cdr3_length: 15
v_call: TRBV9
j_call: TRBJ1-2
cdr3_nt: TGTGCCAGCAGCGTAGAAGGTGGTGCTGAGAATGGCTACACCTTC
cdr3_aa: CASSVEGGAENGYTF

clone_size: medium-sized
d_call: TRBD1
cdr3_length: 15
v_call: TRBV9
j_call: TRBJ1-1
cdr3_nt: TGTGCCAGCAGCCCAATAACAGGGGTTTTAACTGAAGCTTTCTTT
cdr3_aa: CASSPITGVLTEAFF

clone_size: -
d_call: TRBD2
cdr3_length: 15
v_call: TRBV9
j_call: TRBJ2-3
cdr3_nt: TGTGCCAGCAGCGTGGGCGGGGGGGCAGCAGATACGCAGTATTTT
cdr3_aa: CASSVGGGAADTQYF

clone_size: many
d_call: TRBD1
cdr3_length: 16
v_call: TRBV9
j_call: TRBJ2-1
cdr3_nt: TGTGCCAGCAGCCCGGAGGACAGGGGGCTTTACAATGAGCAGTTCTTC
cdr3_aa: CASSPEDRGLYNEQFF

clone_size: many
d_call: TRBD1
cdr3_length: 15
v_call: TRBV9
j_call: TRBJ2-7
cdr3_nt: TGTGCCAGCAGCGTAGGACAGGGGGTTCTTTACGAGCAGTACTTC
cdr3_aa: CASSVGQGVLYEQYF

clone_size: many
d_call: -
cdr3_length: 16
v_call: TRBV9
j_call: TRBJ2-1
cdr3_nt: TGTGCCAGCAGCGTGGGTGGGGACTTCTCCTACAATGAGCAGTTCTTC
cdr3_aa: CASSVGGDFSYNEQFF

clone_size: many
d_call: -
cdr3_length: 15
v_call: TRBV9
j_call: TRBJ2-1
cdr3_nt: TGTGCCAGCAGCTCGGATGGACTACAGTACAATGAGCAGTTCTTC
cdr3_aa: CASSSDGLQYNEQFF

clone_size: many
d_call: TRBD2
cdr3_length: 16
v_call: TRBV9
j_call: TRBJ2-1
cdr3_nt: TGTGCCAGCAGCGTGGGAATAGCGGGGGGATACAATGAGCAGTTCTTC
cdr3_aa: CASSVGIAGGYNEQFF

clone_size: many
d_call: -
cdr3_length: 18
v_call: TRBV9
j_call: TRBJ2-6
cdr3_nt: TGTGCCAGCAGCCACGGGGAGACACGGTTCTCTGGGGCCAACGTCCTGACTTTC
cdr3_aa: CASSHGETRFSGANVLTF

clone_size: medium-sized
d_call: TRBD1
cdr3_length: 14
v_call: TRBV9
j_call: TRBJ2-7
cdr3_nt: TGTGCCAGCAGCGTCGGGACAGTCTCCTACGAGCAGTACTTC
cdr3_aa: CASSVGTVSYEQYF

clone_size: many
d_call: -
cdr3_length: 15
v_call: TRBV9
j_call: TRBJ2-1
cdr3_nt: TGTGCCAGCAGCGTAGGTGTGGGGGCCTACAATGAGCAGTTCTTC
cdr3_aa: CASSVGVGAYNEQFF

clone_size: -
d_call: TRBD2
cdr3_length: 15
v_call: TRBV9
j_call: TRBJ2-1
cdr3_nt: TGTGCCAGCAACACTCGGGGGGTCCCTGCGAATGAGCAGTTCTTC
cdr3_aa: CASNTRGVPANEQFF

clone_size: many
d_call: -
cdr3_length: 17
v_call: TRBV9
j_call: TRBJ2-7
cdr3_nt: TGTGCCAGCAGCGTAGGAGGTAAACAGGGTATATCCTACGAGCAGTACTTC
cdr3_aa: CASSVGGKQGISYEQYF

clone_size: many
d_call: -
cdr3_length: 18
v_call: TRBV9
j_call: TRBJ2-6
cdr3_nt: TGTGCCAGCAGCGTAGAGTGGCAGTTTGACTCTGGGGCCAACGTCCTGACTTTC
cdr3_aa: CASSVEWQFDSGANVLTF

clone_size: many
d_call: -
cdr3_length: 12
v_call: TRBV9
j_call: TRBJ2-2
cdr3_nt: TGTGCCAGCAACGCGAGGGCCGGGGAGCTGTTTTTT
cdr3_aa: CASNARAGELFF

clone_size: medium-sized
d_call: -
cdr3_length: 15
v_call: TRBV9
j_call: TRBJ1-2
cdr3_nt: TGTGCCAGCAGCGTAGGGTCGGGAATGTACTATGGCTACACCTTC
cdr3_aa: CASSVGSGMYYGYTF

clone_size: many
d_call: -
cdr3_length: 13
v_call: TRBV9
j_call: TRBJ2-7
cdr3_nt: TGTGCCAGCAGCCCAGACAGGACCTACGAGCAGTACTTC
cdr3_aa: CASSPDRTYEQYF

clone_size: medium-sized
d_call: -
cdr3_length: 13
v_call: TRBV9
j_call: TRBJ1-1
cdr3_nt: TGTGCCAGCAGCCAAAGACAGAACACTGAAGCTTTCTTT
cdr3_aa: CASSQRQNTEAFF

clone_size: many
d_call: TRBD1
cdr3_length: 15
v_call: TRBV9
j_call: TRBJ2-7
cdr3_nt: TGTGCCAGCAGCCCGACCGGGACAGGGATCTACGAGCAGTACTTC
cdr3_aa: CASSPTGTGIYEQYF

clone_size: many
d_call: TRBD1
cdr3_length: 15
v_call: TRBV9
j_call: TRBJ1-1
cdr3_nt: TGTGCCAGCAGCGAGACAACAGGGGCGGGCACTGAAGCTTTCTTT
cdr3_aa: CASSETTGAGTEAFF

clone_size: medium-sized
d_call: -
cdr3_length: 13
v_call: TRBV9
j_call: TRBJ2-3
cdr3_nt: TGTGCCAGCAGCGGGATGAGCACAGATACGCAGTATTTT
cdr3_aa: CASSGMSTDTQYF

clone_size: many
d_call: -
cdr3_length: 15
v_call: TRBV9
j_call: TRBJ2-2
cdr3_nt: TGTGCCAGCAGCACCGAGGGTTCTGTAACCGGGGAGCTGTTTTTT
cdr3_aa: CASSTEGSVTGELFF

clone_size: medium-sized
d_call: TRBD2
cdr3_length: 19
v_call: TRBV4-1
j_call: TRBJ2-3
cdr3_nt: TGCGCCAGCAGCCCCCGATCCCTTCCAACTAGCGGGGGGATGGATACGCAGTATTTT
cdr3_aa: CASSPRSLPTSGGMDTQYF

clone_size: once
d_call: -
cdr3_length: 13
v_call: TRBV9
j_call: TRBJ1-2
cdr3_nt: TGTGCCAGCAGCGGATACGGTAACTATGGCTACACCTTC
cdr3_aa: CASSGYGNYGYTF

clone_size: medium-sized
d_call: TRBD1
cdr3_length: 19
v_call: TRBV9
j_call: TRBJ2-6
cdr3_nt: TGTGCCAGCAGCGCGAGCAGGGGGAATACTCTCTCTGGGGCCAACGTCCTGACTTTC
cdr3_aa: CASSASRGNTLSGANVLTF